These 32 T cell receptor beta chains originate from one sample sequenced in a study of molecular identifiers for immune sequencing clone quantification. TCRdb reanalysed the PCR reads using MiXCR and keeps one entry per CDR3 protein. Of 79,000 or so distinct CDR3 sequences listed, 20% to 30% were seen once; the top ten hold about 0.8%. Input material: naive CD8+ T cells from blood, with Jurkat cell RNA spiked in. Subset denoted: FACS-sorted CD8+CD4-CCR7+CD45RA+ naive T cells. Receptors were obtained from a human donor in good health. Some libraries in this study had Jurkat cell RNA spiked in.

This clonotype has only a few counts. The chain has TRBV20-1 and TRBJ2-5; D is ambiguous. Per the germline V gene, CDR1 is DFQATT and CDR2 is SNEGSKA (reference sequence). This CDR3 has 14 amino acids. V gave up 4 bases and J gave up 4 bases, with 16 bases separating them. The CDR3 DNA follows: TGCAGTGCTAAGGACGGAGAAAGAAGAGAGACCCAGTACTTC. Its protein is CSAKDGERRETQYF.

V is TRBV4-3 and J is TRBJ2-3, with D unclear. The end of the DNA is better explained by TRBJ1-5, so the J call may be wrong. This CDR3 spans 17 amino acids. CDR1 LGHNA and CDR2 YSLEER come from the germline V gene. CDR3 coding DNA: TGCGCCAGCAGCCAAGATGGACTAGCGTTAGGCACAGATACGCAGCATTTT. Protein sequence: CASSQDGLALGTDTQHF.

The V gene is TRBV14, the J gene TRBJ2-1; maybe TRBD1 (5 bases). Germline V gives CDR1 SGHDN, CDR2 FVKESK. CDR3 length: 17 amino acids. The germline V and J ends were trimmed by 1 base and 8 bases, with 21 bases remaining between them. The CDR3 protein is CASSQGGWEFAFYEQFF. The CDR3 DNA is TGTGCCAGCAGCCAAGGGGGCTGGGAATTCGCGTTTTATGAGCAGTTCTTC.

This clonotype was counted between two and nine times. The rearrangement uses TRBV18 and TRBJ2-5; no definite D call. The CDR3 spans 13 residues. CDR1 KGHSH and CDR2 LQKENI come from the germline V gene. Trimming removed 6 bases from V and 3 bases from J, with 11 bases in between. The chain's CDR3 is CASSQDLEETQYF. The DNA for the CDR3 is TGTGCCAGCTCCCAAGACTTGGAAGAGACCCAGTACTTC.

Regarding this clonotype: A read error is possible here, since a much larger clone lies one base away. The chain combines TRBV6-1 with TRBJ1-5; TRBD1 might be the D (5 bases). This CDR3 has 17 residues. Germline V lookup: CDR1 MNHNS, CDR2 SASEGT. Trimming stripped 3 bases from V and 5 bases from J, with 20 bases between. The CDR3 DNA follows: TGTGCCAGCAGTGAGGGTTATTGGTGGCGAGGGGATCAGCCCCAGCATTTT. Translation gives CASSEGYWWRGDQPQHF.

This clonotype was observed a few times. The V and J genes are TRBV7-3 and TRBJ2-2, with 8 bases that match TRBD2. V was clipped by 2 bases and J by 3 bases; unmatched bases: 11. The CDR3 length is 18 residues. Germline CDR1 SGHTA, CDR2 FQGTGA. The CDR3 protein is CASSLRGTSFLDTGELFF. CDR3 DNA: TGTGCCAGCAGCTTACGAGGGACTAGTTTCCTGGACACCGGGGAGCTGTTTTTT.

There are a few counts of this clonotype. The rearrangement joins TRBV20-1 to TRBJ2-1; D could derive from TRBD1 or TRBD2 (5 bases each). The CDR3 sequence is 16 residues long. Between the trimmed V and J ends, which lost 3 bases and 9 bases, there was a span of 24 bases. CDR1 and CDR2 (germline): DFQATT, SNEGSKA (reference sequence). The CDR3: CSASSSTRDAFGEQFF. Written as DNA, the CDR3 is TGCAGTGCTAGTAGCAGCACTAGGGACGCGTTTGGTGAGCAGTTCTTC.

There are many counts of this clonotype. The chain recombines TRBV3-1 with TRBJ2-4; the D is unclear. The V gene lost 1 base and the J gene lost 2 bases, with 15 bases spanning the gap. There are 17 residues in the CDR3. Germline values: CDR1 LGHDT, CDR2 YNNKEL (reference sequence). CDR3 nucleotide sequence: TGTGCCAGCAGCCAAGCGGCGGTGTCCTCAACCAAAAACATTCAGTACTTC. It encodes CASSQAAVSSTKNIQYF.

Comments on this clonotype: This may be a read error, as it is one base from a much larger clone. This rearrangement joins TRBV15 to TRBJ1-6, with D tentatively TRBD1 (5 bases). CDR1 and CDR2 (germline): LNHNV, YYDKDF (reference sequence). The CDR3 has 14 residues. In nucleotides, the CDR3 is TGTGCCGCCAGCAGAGGGGAAGGAAATTCACCCCTCCACTTT. The encoded protein is CAASRGEGNSPLHF.

This clonotype was seen many times. The chain employs TRBV6-6 and TRBJ2-3, with 7 bases identical to TRBD2. V shed 2 bases, J shed 14 bases, and the junction held 10 bases outside the gene matches. The CDR3 is 13 amino acids. The V gene's germline CDR1 is MNHNY and CDR2 SVGAGI (reference sequence). In DNA form, the CDR3 reads TGTGCCAGCAGTTACACGATAAGTGGGGGGGGGTATTTT. It yields the protein CASSYTISGGGYF.

This sequence joins TRBV12-5 and TRBJ2-3; 9 nucleotides match TRBD2. This CDR3 spans 17 amino acids. Germline V lookup: CDR1 LGHNT, CDR2 FRNRAP. Trimming took 4 bases from V and 1 from J; bases not matched to a gene: 9. The CDR3 loop reads CASGSGIAGVGTDTQYF. DNA for the CDR3: TGTGCTAGTGGTTCGGGAATAGCGGGGGTTGGCACAGATACGCAGTATTTT.

On this clonotype itself: A clone one base away is much larger, so this may be a read error. The rearrangement uses TRBV3-1 and TRBJ2-7, with TRBD1 identical over 7 bases. Germline V gene lookup returns CDR1 LGHDT and CDR2 YNNKEL (reference sequence). The CDR3 totals 11 residues. The CDR3 DNA is TGTGCCAGCAGCTCAACAGGGGAGCAGTCCTTC. Amino acid sequence: CASSSTGEQSF.

Only a few counts were recorded for this clonotype. DNA of the CDR3: TGTGCCAGCAGCTTAACAAGGGGGCACTCTGAAGCTTTCTTT. This codes for CASSLTRGHSEAFF. The chain couples TRBV7-9 to TRBJ1-1; 7 bases are shared with TRBD1. Trimming took 2 bases from V and 6 from J; bases not matched to a gene: 6. The CDR3 totals 14 residues. The germline V gene has CDR1 SEHNR and CDR2 FQNEAQ (reference sequence). Filled out from reference TRBV7-9 and TRBJ1-1, the complete variable domain reads DTGVSQNPRHKITKRGQNVTFRCDPISEHNRLYWYRQTLGQGPEFLTYFQNEAQLEKSRLLSDRFSAERPKGSFSTLEIQRTEQGDSAMYLCASSLTRGHSEAFFGQGTRLTVV.

This clonotype was seen many times. The V gene is TRBV12-3 or TRBV12-4, the J gene TRBJ1-1; TRBD1 agrees at 7 bases. J lost 0 bases, V lost 5 bases, and 6 bases had no gene match. This CDR3 is built from 15 residues. The CDR3 here is CASSHPTGMNTEAFF. CDR3 DNA sequence: TGTGCCAGCAGTCATCCGACAGGGATGAACACTGAAGCTTTCTTT.

This clonotype has just a few counts. This sequence joins TRBV5-1 and TRBJ2-2; D is possibly TRBD1 (6 bases). With 2 bases removed from V and 1 base from J, the gap between germline ends came to 15 bases. Germline V gene lookup returns CDR1 SGHRS and CDR2 YFSETQ. This CDR3 comprises 17 residues. The CDR3 nucleotides read TGCGCCAGCAGCTTTGGGGTCACAGGGTGGAACACCGGGGAGCTGTTTTTT. Protein product: CASSFGVTGWNTGELFF.

This clonotype has a count of ten or more. The chain combines TRBV3-1 with TRBJ2-3; no firm D call. Looked up from germline, CDR1 is LGHDT and CDR2 is YNNKEL (reference sequence). V lost 7 bases and J lost 5, with 7 bases in between. This CDR3 is built from 11 residues. The CDR3 coding sequence is TGTGCCAGCACCCCGGGAGATACGCAGTATTTT. Its translation is CASTPGDTQYF.

In this sample, this clonotype turned up a few times. The gene calls are TRBV6-5 and TRBJ2-3; D unclear. This CDR3 has 12 residues. Germline CDR1 reads MNHEY; CDR2 reads SVGAGI. The V end lost 6 bases, the J end lost 6 bases, and 10 bases lay between the germline ends. The CDR3 spells CASSHDGDTQYF. The CDR3 DNA is TGTGCCAGCAGCCACGATGGGGATACGCAGTATTTT.

Ten or more counts support this clonotype. J is TRBJ2-2 and V is TRBV20-1; D gene ambiguous. Germline values: CDR1 DFQATT, CDR2 SNEGSKA (reference sequence). With 0 bases removed from V and 1 base from J, the gap between germline ends came to 9 bases. The CDR3 spans 15 residues. CDR3 loop: CSARETGRNTGELFF. For the CDR3, the DNA is TGCAGTGCTAGAGAAACGGGTCGGAACACCGGGGAGCTGTTTTTT.

The chain carries TRBV7-2 and TRBJ2-3, with D possibly called TRBD1 or TRBD2 (5 bases each). With 2 bases removed from V and 6 bases from J, the gap between germline ends came to 21 bases. CDR1 is SGHTA, CDR2 FQGNSA, per germline. The length of the CDR3 is 17 residues. CDR3 loop: CASSLSWRTGAPDTQYF. The DNA of the CDR3 is TGTGCCAGCAGCTTAAGTTGGCGCACCGGGGCCCCCGATACGCAGTATTTT.

The sample holds one count of this clonotype. The junction and the germline gene differ at one end; a read error may be behind it. This chain uses TRBV2 with TRBJ2-3; 13 bases map to TRBD2. Germline values: CDR1 SNHLY, CDR2 FYNNEI. The CDR3 is made up of 16 amino acids. The DNA for the CDR3 is TGTGCCAGCAGCGGACTAGCGGGGGTTAGCACAGATACGCGGTATTTT. Residues: CASSGLAGVSTDTRYF.

On this clonotype itself: One base away lies a much larger clone, so this may be a sequencing read error. This chain joins TRBV27 and TRBJ2-7, with TRBD2 matching over 7 bases. CDR1 and CDR2 from the germline V gene are MNHEY and SMNVEV (reference sequence). The CDR3 extends over 14 amino acids. The CDR3 reads CAISYAGDLREQYF. The CDR3 DNA follows: TGTGCCATCAGTTATGCGGGAGACTTGAGGGAGCAGTACTTC.

The table lists this clonotype with many counts. The chain combines TRBV12-3 or TRBV12-4 with TRBJ2-3, with D possibly being TRBD1 or TRBD2 (6 bases each). CDR3 length: 13 residues. V lost 10 bases, J lost 4 bases, and 15 bases lay in between. The CDR3 nucleotides are TGTGCCAACGGAGTGGGGGGCGCAGATACGCAGTATTTT. Protein sequence: CANGVGGADTQYF.

Concerning this clonotype itself: Since a much larger clone is just one base distant, this may be a read error. The CDR3 region is CASSLYTGELLF. Written as DNA, the CDR3 is TGCGCCAGCAGCTTGTACACCGGGGAGCTGCTTTTT. The genes are TRBV5-1 and TRBJ2-2; D may be TRBD2 (5 bases). CDR3 size: 12 residues. Per germline, CDR1 SGHRS and CDR2 YFSETQ.

This clonotype was picked up a small number of times. With a much larger clone just one base away, this may be a read error. This chain joins TRBV6-7 and TRBJ2-4; perhaps TRBD1 as D (6 bases). TRBV6-7 is recorded as an ORF, its role being uncertain. There are 14 residues in the CDR3. The CDR3 DNA reads TGTGCCAGCAGAACACAGGGAACCAAAAACACTCAGTACTTC. It translates to CASRTQGTKNTQYF.

Comment on this clonotype: This may be a read error, as it is one base from a much larger clone. This rearrangement joins TRBV5-4 to TRBJ2-5; D might be TRBD1 (6 bases). Germline assignment: CDR1 SGHNT and CDR2 YYREEE (reference sequence). V gave up 3 bases and J gave up 3 bases, with 12 bases separating them. There are 14 residues in the CDR3. CDR3 sequence (DNA): TGTGCCAGCAGCTACAGGGACAAGGAAGAGACCCAGTACTTC. Encoded protein: CASSYRDKEETQYF.

The V and J genes are TRBV27 and TRBJ1-5; D may be TRBD1 (6 bases). The CDR3 has 15 amino acids. The germline gives CDR1 MNHEY, CDR2 SMNVEV (reference sequence). V dropped 4 bases and J dropped 7 bases, with 17 bases sitting between them. CDR3 sequence reads: CASSSGPGASQPQHF. The CDR3 nucleotides are TGTGCCAGCAGTTCCGGGCCGGGGGCGAGCCAGCCCCAGCATTTT.

This clonotype has a count of ten or more. This chain links TRBV27 with TRBJ1-2; D remains ambiguous. CDR1 MNHEY and CDR2 SMNVEV come from the germline V gene (reference sequence). This CDR3 spans 13 amino acids. Trimming took 5 bases from V and 4 from J, leaving 11 bases between them. The DNA of the CDR3 is TGTGCCAGCAGTAATGAGGGAGGCTATGGCTACACCTTC. This sequence encodes CASSNEGGYGYTF.

This clonotype was counted a few times. The chain employs TRBV27 and TRBJ2-7; 8 bases are a match to TRBD1. Trimming took 4 bases from V and 2 from J; bases not matched to a gene: 4. The CDR3 has 14 residues. Looked up from germline, CDR1 is MNHEY and CDR2 is SMNVEV (reference sequence). The CDR3 region is CASSSGQGPYEQYF. For the CDR3, the DNA is TGTGCCAGCAGTTCCGGACAGGGCCCCTACGAGCAGTACTTC.

This clonotype was detected a few times. This chain uses TRBV19 with TRBJ1-6; no clear D. V was cut by 3 bases and J by 9 bases, with 6 bases left in between. The V gene's germline CDR1 is LNHDA and CDR2 SQIVND (reference sequence). The CDR3 is 12 residues long. CDR3 coding DNA: TGTGCCAGTAGTATCGGTCGTTCACCCCTCCACTTT. It is translated as CASSIGRSPLHF. The complete variable domain, with remaining parts taken from reference TRBV19 and TRBJ1-6, reads DGGITQSPKYLFRKEGQNVTLSCEQNLNHDAMYWYRQDPGQGLRLIYYSQIVNDFQKGDIAEGYSVSREKKESFPLTVTSAQKNPTAFYLCASSIGRSPLHFGNGTRLTVT.

This clonotype has only a few counts. The rearrangement links TRBV19 to TRBJ1-2; unclear D gene. V dropped 4 bases and J dropped 4 bases, with 10 bases sitting between them. The CDR3 sequence is 13 residues long. Germline CDR1 is LNHDA and CDR2 is SQIVND (reference sequence). The CDR3 sequence is CASSTGPLYGYTF. CDR3 DNA sequence: TGTGCCAGTAGTACAGGACCGCTCTATGGCTACACCTTC.

This clonotype was found many times. The rearrangement uses TRBV29-1 and TRBJ2-5; a weak D match, TRBD1 (5 bases). V gave up 4 bases and J gave up 2 bases, with 14 bases separating them. The CDR3 is 14 residues long. Germline CDR1 and CDR2: SQVTM and ANQGSEA. The chain's CDR3 is CSVVVAGQQETQYF. DNA for the CDR3: TGCAGCGTTGTAGTCGCAGGGCAACAAGAGACCCAGTACTTC. Combining the CDR3 with reference TRBV29-1 and TRBJ2-5 gives the whole variable domain SAVISQKPSRDICQRGTSLTIQCQVDSQVTMMFWYRQQPGQSLTLIATANQGSEATYESGFVIDKFPISRPNLTFSTLTVSNMSPEDSSIYLCSVVVAGQQETQYFGPGTRLLVL.

V gene TRBV28 combines with J gene TRBJ2-5, with 7 bases fitting TRBD2. This CDR3 comprises 12 residues. CDR1 and CDR2 (germline): MDHEN, SYDVKM. After removal of 8 bases from V and 3 bases from J, the junction contained 3 bases not matched to a gene. Here the CDR3 DNA reads TGTGCCAGCGACGCGGGAGAAGAGACCCAGTACTTC. It yields the protein CASDAGEETQYF.